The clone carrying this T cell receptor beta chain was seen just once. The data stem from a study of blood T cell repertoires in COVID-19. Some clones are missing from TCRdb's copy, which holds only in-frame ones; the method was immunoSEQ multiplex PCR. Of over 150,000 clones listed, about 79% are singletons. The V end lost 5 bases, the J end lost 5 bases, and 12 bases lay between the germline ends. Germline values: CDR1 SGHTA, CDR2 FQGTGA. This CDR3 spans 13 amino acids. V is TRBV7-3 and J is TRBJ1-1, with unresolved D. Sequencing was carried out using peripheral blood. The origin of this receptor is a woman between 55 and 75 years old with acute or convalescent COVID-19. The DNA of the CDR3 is TGTGCCAGCAGCCCAAGCGGGTTAACTGAAGCTTTCTTT. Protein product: CASSPSGLTEAFF.